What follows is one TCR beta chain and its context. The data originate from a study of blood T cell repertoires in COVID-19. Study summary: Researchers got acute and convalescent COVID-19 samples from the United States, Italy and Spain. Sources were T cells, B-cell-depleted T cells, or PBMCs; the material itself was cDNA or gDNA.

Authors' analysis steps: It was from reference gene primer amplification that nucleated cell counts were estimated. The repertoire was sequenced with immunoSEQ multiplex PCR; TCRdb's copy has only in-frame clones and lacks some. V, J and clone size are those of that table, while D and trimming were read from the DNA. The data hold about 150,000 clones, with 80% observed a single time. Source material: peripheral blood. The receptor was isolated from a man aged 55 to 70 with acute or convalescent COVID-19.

CDR3 protein: CASSPGTGEHNEQFF. The CDR3 DNA is TGTGCCAGTAGCCCGGGGACAGGGGAGCATAATGAGCAGTTCTTC. The V call is TRBV19, the J call TRBJ2-1; 10 bases match TRBD1. This CDR3 has 15 amino acids. V lost 6 bases, J lost 7 bases, and 9 bases stayed unmatched. The germline CDR1 and CDR2 sequences are LNHDA and SQIVND (reference sequence).